This TCR beta chain comes out of a study of Ad26.COV2.S vaccination and SARS-CoV-2 variants. The treatment here: around 19 received Ad26.COV2.S at low or high dose, single or two shots; about 5 received placebo; per-sample allocation not given. The samples date from day 63 after the first vaccine or placebo injection. With respect to this clone: Its cognate antigen is unknown.

Points from the study as a whole: A substantial breadth of spike-specific CD8+ and CD4+ T cell responses after vaccination has been reported.

CDR3 length equals 19 residues. Per germline, CDR1 MGHRA and CDR2 YSYEKL. The germline V and J ends were trimmed by 4 bases and 2 bases, with 25 bases remaining between them. Measured with immunoSEQ multiplex PCR; TCRdb has only the in-frame clones, and not every one. This sample has about 400,000 clones; 92% occur once, and the top ten carry about 1.7%. The chain uses TRBV4-1 and TRBJ2-3, with a weak D call TRBD2 (6 bases). The clonotype was recovered from a person between 18 and 59 years old who received the Ad26.COV2.S COVID-19 vaccine or a placebo. The sequencing used peripheral blood, collected in a trial of Ad26.COV2.S vaccine versus placebo. The CDR3 DNA reads TGCGCCAGCAGCCCGCAAGTCAATTTCTGGGGGGTTATCACAGATACGCAGTATTTT. Protein product: CASSPQVNFWGVITDTQYF.